Following are 7 T cell receptor beta chains from one sample sequenced in a study of T cell repertoires in cytomegalovirus infection. TCRdb processed the reads anew with MiXCR; each CDR3 protein has one entry. The table lists about 570,000 distinct CDR3 sequences, approximately 40% of them singletons, with 48% in the top ten. These receptors have no identified antigens. The sample in question was cultured PBMCs, obtained from culture after CMV antigen stimulation. These receptors originate from a human donor in good health (CMV status not recorded). Some clones in this sample may be carry-over from other donors' samples.

This clonotype has more than one count but fewer than ten. The chain couples TRBV7-2 to TRBJ1-1, with D possibly TRBD1 on 5 matching bases. The CDR3 is made up of 13 amino acids. CDR1 and CDR2 (germline): SGHTA, FQGNSA. The V and J ends lost 1 base and 8 bases respectively, with 11 bases between them. The CDR3 sequence: CASSLGVRDEAFF. DNA of the CDR3: TGTGCCAGCAGCTTAGGGGTCAGGGACGAAGCTTTCTTT. The whole variable domain, remainder taken from reference TRBV7-2 and TRBJ1-1, is GAGVSQSPSNKVTEKGKDVELRCDPISGHTALYWYRQSLGQGLEFLIYFQGNSAPDKSGLPSDRFSAERTGGSVSTLTIQRTQQEDSAVYLCASSLGVRDEAFFGQGTRLTVV.

This chain joins TRBV13 and TRBJ2-3; TRBD2 agrees at 14 bases. Germline CDR1 is PRHDT and CDR2 is FYEKMQ (reference sequence). The V gene end was trimmed by 6 bases and the J gene end by 5 bases; junction bases not matched to a gene: 10. The CDR3 totals 17 residues. CDR3 loop: CASRPVGLAGAGDTQYF. CDR3 bases: TGTGCCAGCAGACCAGTGGGACTAGCGGGAGCGGGAGATACGCAGTATTTT.

The V call is TRBV6-5, the J call TRBJ1-5; D gene ambiguous. The germline CDR1 and CDR2 sequences are MNHEY and SVGAGI. This CDR3 is built from 15 residues. Between the trimmed V and J ends, which lost 0 bases and 0 bases, there was a span of 6 bases. DNA of the CDR3: TGTGCCAGCAGTTACTCAGGATCTAGCAATCAGCCCCAGCATTTT. The encoded protein is CASSYSGSSNQPQHF.

The V and J genes are TRBV7-8 and TRBJ1-2; no clear D gene. The V and J ends lost 4 bases and 4 bases respectively, with 7 bases between them. Germline V gene lookup returns CDR1 SGHVS and CDR2 FQNEAQ. This CDR3 contains 12 residues. DNA for the CDR3: TGTGCCAGCAGCTCCCTCCTCTATGGCTACACCTTC. This encodes CASSSLLYGYTF.

This clonotype was counted only a few times. The gene calls are TRBV6-6 and TRBJ2-3; 7 bases line up with TRBD2. The CDR3 spans 16 residues. Germline CDR1 reads MNHNY; CDR2 reads SVGAGI (reference sequence). V shed 6 bases and J 0 bases; nucleotides not matched to a gene: 9. CDR3 sequence (DNA): TGTGCCAGCAGGCGCGATAGCGGGTATAGCACAGATACGCAGTATTTT. It encodes CASRRDSGYSTDTQYF.

The rearrangement joins TRBV12-3 or TRBV12-4 to TRBJ2-3; no clear D gene. V was pared by 1 base and J by 4 bases, with 12 bases between. This CDR3 has 15 amino acids. The CDR3 reads CASSLVLSSPDTQYF. The CDR3 DNA reads as TGTGCCAGCAGTTTAGTTTTATCTTCCCCAGATACGCAGTATTTT.

In this sample, this clonotype turned up a few times. This chain joins TRBV12-3 or TRBV12-4 and TRBJ1-3, with a weak D call TRBD1 (6 bases). The CDR3 contains 17 residues. The V end lost 4 bases, the J end lost 3 bases, and 19 bases lay between the germline ends. The DNA of the CDR3 is TGTGCCAGCAGTTGGGCTTTGGGGGCAAAAATTGGAAACACCATATATTTT. It specifies CASSWALGAKIGNTIYF.